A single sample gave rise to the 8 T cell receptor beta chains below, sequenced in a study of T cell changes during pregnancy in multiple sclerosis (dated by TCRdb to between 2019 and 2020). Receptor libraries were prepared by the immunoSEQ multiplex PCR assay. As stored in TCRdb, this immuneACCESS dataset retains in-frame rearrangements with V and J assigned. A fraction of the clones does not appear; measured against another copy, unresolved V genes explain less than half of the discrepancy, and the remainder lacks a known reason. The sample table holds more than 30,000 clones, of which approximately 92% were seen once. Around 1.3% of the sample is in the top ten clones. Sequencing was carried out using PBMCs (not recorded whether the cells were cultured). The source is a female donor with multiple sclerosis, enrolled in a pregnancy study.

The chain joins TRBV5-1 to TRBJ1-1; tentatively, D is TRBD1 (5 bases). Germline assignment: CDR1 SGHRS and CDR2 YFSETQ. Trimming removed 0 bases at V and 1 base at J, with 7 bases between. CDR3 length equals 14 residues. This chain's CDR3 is CASSLDTGNTEAFF. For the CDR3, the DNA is TGCGCCAGCAGCTTGGATACAGGGAACACTGAAGCTTTCTTT. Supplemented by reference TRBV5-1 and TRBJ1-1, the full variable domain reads KAGVTQTPRYLIKTRGQQVTLSCSPISGHRSVSWYQQTPGQGLQFLFEYFSETQRNKGNFPGRFSGRQFSNSRSEMNVSTLELGDSALYLCASSLDTGNTEAFFGQGTRLTVV.

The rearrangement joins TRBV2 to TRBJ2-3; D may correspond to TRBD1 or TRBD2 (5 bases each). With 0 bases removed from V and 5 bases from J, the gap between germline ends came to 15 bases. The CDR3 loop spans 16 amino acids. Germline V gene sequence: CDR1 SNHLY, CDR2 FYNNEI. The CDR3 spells CASSEALPGHRDTQYF. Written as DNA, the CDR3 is TGTGCCAGCAGTGAAGCGCTTCCGGGGCATAGAGATACGCAGTATTTT.

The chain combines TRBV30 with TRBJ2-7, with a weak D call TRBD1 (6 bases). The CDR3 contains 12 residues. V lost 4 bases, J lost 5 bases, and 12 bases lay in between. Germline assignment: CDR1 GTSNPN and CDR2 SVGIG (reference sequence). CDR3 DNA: TGTGCCTGGACATCCAGGGGACACGAGCAGTACTTC. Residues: CAWTSRGHEQYF.

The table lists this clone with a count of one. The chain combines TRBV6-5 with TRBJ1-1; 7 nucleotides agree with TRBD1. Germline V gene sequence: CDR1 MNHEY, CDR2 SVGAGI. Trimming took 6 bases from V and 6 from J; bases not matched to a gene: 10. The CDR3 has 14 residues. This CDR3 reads CASSRDRDRAEAFF. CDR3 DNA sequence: TGTGCCAGCAGCCGTGACAGGGATCGCGCTGAAGCTTTCTTT.

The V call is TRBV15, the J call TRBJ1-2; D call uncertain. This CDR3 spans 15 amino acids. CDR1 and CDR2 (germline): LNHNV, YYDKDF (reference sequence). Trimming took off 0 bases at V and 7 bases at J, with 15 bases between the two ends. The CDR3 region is CATSRDRRPAGGYTF. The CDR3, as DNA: TGTGCCACCAGCAGAGATCGACGTCCGGCGGGTGGCTACACCTTC.

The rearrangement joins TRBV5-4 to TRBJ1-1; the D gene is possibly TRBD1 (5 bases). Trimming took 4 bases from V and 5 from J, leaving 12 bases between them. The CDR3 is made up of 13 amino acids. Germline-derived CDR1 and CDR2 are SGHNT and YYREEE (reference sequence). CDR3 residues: CASSPGVETEAFF. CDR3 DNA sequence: TGTGCCAGCAGCCCGGGGGTGGAGACTGAAGCTTTCTTT.

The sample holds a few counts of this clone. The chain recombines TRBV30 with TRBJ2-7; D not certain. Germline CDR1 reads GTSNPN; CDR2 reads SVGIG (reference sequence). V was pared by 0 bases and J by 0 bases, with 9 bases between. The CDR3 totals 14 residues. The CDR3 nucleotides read TGTGCCTGGAGTGTACTCATAGACTCCTACGAGCAGTACTTC. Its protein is CAWSVLIDSYEQYF.

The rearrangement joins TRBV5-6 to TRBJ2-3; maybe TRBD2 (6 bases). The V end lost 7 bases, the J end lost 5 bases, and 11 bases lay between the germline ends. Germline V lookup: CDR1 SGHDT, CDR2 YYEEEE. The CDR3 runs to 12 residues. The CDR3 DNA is TGTGCCAGCTTGGGGGGTGAAGATACGCAGTATTTT. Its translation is CASLGGEDTQYF.